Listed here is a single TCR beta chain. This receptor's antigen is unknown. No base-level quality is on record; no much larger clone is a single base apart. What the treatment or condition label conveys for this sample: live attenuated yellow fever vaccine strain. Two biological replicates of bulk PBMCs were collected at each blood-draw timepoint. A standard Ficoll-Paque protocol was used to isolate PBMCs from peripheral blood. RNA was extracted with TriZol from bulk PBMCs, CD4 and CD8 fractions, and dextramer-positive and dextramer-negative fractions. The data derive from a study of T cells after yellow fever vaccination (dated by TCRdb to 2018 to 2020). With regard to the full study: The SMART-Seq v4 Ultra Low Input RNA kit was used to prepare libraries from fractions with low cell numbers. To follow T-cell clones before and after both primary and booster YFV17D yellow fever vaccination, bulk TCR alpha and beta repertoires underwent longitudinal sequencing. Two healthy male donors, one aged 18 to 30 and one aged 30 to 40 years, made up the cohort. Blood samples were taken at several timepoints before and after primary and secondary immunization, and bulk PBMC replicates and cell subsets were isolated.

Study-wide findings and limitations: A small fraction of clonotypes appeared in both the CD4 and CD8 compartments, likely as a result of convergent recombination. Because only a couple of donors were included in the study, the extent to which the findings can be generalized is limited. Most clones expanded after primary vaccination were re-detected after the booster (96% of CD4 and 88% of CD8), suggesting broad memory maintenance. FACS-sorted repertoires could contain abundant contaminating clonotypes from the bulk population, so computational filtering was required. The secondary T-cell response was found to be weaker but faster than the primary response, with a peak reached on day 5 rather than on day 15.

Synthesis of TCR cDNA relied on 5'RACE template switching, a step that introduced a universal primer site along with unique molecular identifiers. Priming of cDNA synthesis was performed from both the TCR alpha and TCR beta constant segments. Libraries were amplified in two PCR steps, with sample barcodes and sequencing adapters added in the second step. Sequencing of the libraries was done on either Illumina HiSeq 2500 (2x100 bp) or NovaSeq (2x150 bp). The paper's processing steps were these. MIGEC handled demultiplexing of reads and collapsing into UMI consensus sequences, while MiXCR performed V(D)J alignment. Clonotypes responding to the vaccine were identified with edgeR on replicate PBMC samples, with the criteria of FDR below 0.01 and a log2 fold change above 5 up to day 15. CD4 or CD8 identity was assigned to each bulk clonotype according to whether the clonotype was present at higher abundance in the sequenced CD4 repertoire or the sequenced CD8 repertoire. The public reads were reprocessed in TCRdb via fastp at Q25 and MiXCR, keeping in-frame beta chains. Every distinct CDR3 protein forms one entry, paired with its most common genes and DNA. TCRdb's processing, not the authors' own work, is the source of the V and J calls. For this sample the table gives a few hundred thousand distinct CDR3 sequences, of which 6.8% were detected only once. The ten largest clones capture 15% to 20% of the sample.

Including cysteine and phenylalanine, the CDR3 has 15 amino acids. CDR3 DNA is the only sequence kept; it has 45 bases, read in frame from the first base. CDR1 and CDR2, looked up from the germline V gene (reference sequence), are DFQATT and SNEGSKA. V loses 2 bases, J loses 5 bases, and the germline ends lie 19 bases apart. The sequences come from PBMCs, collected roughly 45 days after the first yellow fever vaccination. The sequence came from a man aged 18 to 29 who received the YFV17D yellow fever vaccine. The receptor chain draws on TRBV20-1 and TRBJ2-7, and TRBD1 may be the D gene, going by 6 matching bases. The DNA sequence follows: TGCAGTGCTAGAAACAGGGAGAACCCAAGGAACGAGCAGTACTTC. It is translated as CSARNRENPRNEQYF.